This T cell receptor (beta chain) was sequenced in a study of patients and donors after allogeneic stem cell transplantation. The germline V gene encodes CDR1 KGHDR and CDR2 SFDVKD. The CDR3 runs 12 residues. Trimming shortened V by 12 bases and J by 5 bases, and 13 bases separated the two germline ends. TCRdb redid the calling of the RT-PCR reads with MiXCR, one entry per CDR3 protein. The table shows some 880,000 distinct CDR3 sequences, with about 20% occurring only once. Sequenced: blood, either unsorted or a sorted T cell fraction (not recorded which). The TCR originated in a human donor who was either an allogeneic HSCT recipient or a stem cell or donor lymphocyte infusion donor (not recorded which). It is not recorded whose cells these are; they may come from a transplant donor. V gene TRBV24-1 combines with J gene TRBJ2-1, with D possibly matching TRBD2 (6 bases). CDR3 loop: CASGSEDNEQFF. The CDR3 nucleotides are TGTGCCTCCGGGAGTGAGGACAATGAGCAGTTCTTC.